Presented here are 20 T cell receptor beta chains from one specimen sequenced in a study of glioma-infiltrating T cells. The iRepertoire nested amplicon-rescue multiplex PCR amplified TCR alpha and beta CDR3s from RNA. From the multiplex PCR reads, TCRdb called clonotypes with MiXCR, one entry per CDR3 protein. This table holds fewer than 500,000 distinct CDR3 sequences, roughly two fifths found once. The sample comprised glioma tissue, nonneoplastic brain tissue, or PBMCs (not recorded which). Receptors originate from a human donor with low-grade glioma or glioblastoma, undergoing nonglioma brain surgery, or in good health (not recorded which).

This clonotype appeared once. The chain's CDR3 is CASSELGLLGGSPLHF. The CDR3 nucleotides are TGTGCCAGCAGTGAATTGGGCCTCCTGGGCGGATCACCCCTCCACTTT. The chain is built from TRBV25-1 and TRBJ1-6; D is unresolved. The V end was cut by 1 base, the J end by 10 bases, with 17 bases between. Germline assignment: CDR1 MGHDK and CDR2 SYGVNS. The CDR3 loop spans 16 amino acids.

The sample holds a few counts of this clonotype. The rearrangement links TRBV5-1 to TRBJ2-7; D not certain. This CDR3 region has 15 residues. Trimming shortened V by 2 bases and J by 3 bases, and 15 bases separated the two germline ends. Germline assignment: CDR1 SGHRS and CDR2 YFSETQ. CDR3 coding DNA: TGCGCCAGCAGCTTACAATTTCAGGCCGGCTACGAGCAGTACTTC. Translated: CASSLQFQAGYEQYF.

This clonotype was detected only a few times. This chain connects TRBV15 to TRBJ2-3; 7 positions match TRBD2. The V segment lost 1 base and the J segment 0 bases; nucleotides outside the gene matches: 4. This CDR3 has 16 amino acids. Germline loops: CDR1 LNHNV, CDR2 YYDKDF (reference sequence). The CDR3 sequence is CATSRGEGTSTDTQYF. The CDR3 DNA follows: TGTGCCACCAGCAGAGGGGAGGGGACTAGCACAGATACGCAGTATTTT.

A few counts support this clonotype. The V and J genes are TRBV20-1 and TRBJ2-3; perhaps TRBD2 as D (5 bases). Trimming stripped 1 base from V and 4 bases from J, with 12 bases between. Germline V gene sequence: CDR1 DFQATT, CDR2 SNEGSKA (reference sequence). The CDR3 sequence is 14 residues long. CDR3 residues: CSARVGMGPDTQYF. CDR3 coding DNA: TGCAGTGCTAGAGTCGGGATGGGCCCAGATACGCAGTATTTT.

The gene calls are TRBV6-2 or TRBV6-3 and TRBJ1-1; 8 positions agree with TRBD1. Unmatched junction bases numbered 9, after V lost 5 bases and J lost 4 bases. This CDR3 spans 15 amino acids. The V gene's germline CDR1 is MNHEY and CDR2 SVGEGT. The CDR3 reads CASSGKTGAGTEAFF. CDR3 in DNA: TGTGCCAGCAGTGGCAAGACAGGGGCGGGCACTGAAGCTTTCTTT.

Note on this clonotype: It may be a read error: a sequence one base away is much more abundant. The chain is built from TRBV7-2 and TRBJ2-3; a possible D gene is TRBD2 (5 bases). This CDR3 contains 16 residues. Germline V gene data show CDR1 as SGHTA and CDR2 as FQGNSA. Between the trimmed V and J ends, which lost 4 bases and 1 base, there was a span of 15 bases. CDR3 coding DNA: TGTGCCAGCAGCTCCGACGGAGGAGAGGGCACAGATACGCAGTATTTT. Translated, it gives CASSSDGGEGTDTQYF.

To note about this clonotype: Just one base apart from a much larger clone, this may be a read error. The V and J genes are TRBV25-1 and TRBJ2-3; tentatively, D is TRBD2 (6 bases). Trimming cost V 5 bases and J 0 bases, with 15 bases left between them. CDR3 size: 16 residues. The V gene's germline CDR1 is MGHDK and CDR2 SYGVNS. Here the CDR3 DNA reads TGTGCCAGCAGTCTCACTAGCTTTGCTAGCACAGATACGCAGTATTTT. The encoded protein is CASSLTSFASTDTQYF.

Comments on this clonotype: Given the absence of the conserved phenylalanine or tryptophan at the CDR3 end, a read error is likely. The V call is TRBV20-1, the J call TRBJ2-7; the match to TRBD2 covers 8 bases. The CDR3 has 14 residues. Per the germline V gene, CDR1 is DFQATT and CDR2 is SNEGSKA (reference sequence). J lost 2 bases, V lost 3 bases, and 6 bases had no gene match. CDR3 sequence: CSASLTSVTYEQYL. DNA for the CDR3: TGCAGTGCTAGCCTGACTAGCGTTACCTACGAGCAGTACCTC.

A few counts support this clonotype. The V call is TRBV28, the J call TRBJ2-7; 7 bases fit TRBD1. Germline CDR1 and CDR2: MDHEN and SYDVKM. Trimming at V came to 7 bases and at J to 7 bases, leaving 7 bases not matched to a gene. This CDR3 contains 12 residues. CDR3 bases: TGTGCCAGCACCCTGACAGGGCGGGAGCAGTACTTC. Translation: CASTLTGREQYF.

On this clonotype itself: A much more abundant neighbour one base away suggests this may be a read error. The chain carries TRBV6-6 and TRBJ1-1; D gene unclear. The V and J ends lost 5 bases and 5 bases respectively, with 12 bases between them. CDR3 length: 13 amino acids. The germline V gene has CDR1 MNHNY and CDR2 SVGAGI (reference sequence). DNA for the CDR3: TGTGCCAGCAGTAAAACAGATTGGACTGAAGCTTTCTTT. Translation: CASSKTDWTEAFF.

The chain uses TRBV2 and TRBJ2-2, with unresolved D. The V end lost 4 bases, the J end lost 2 bases, and 11 bases lay between the germline ends. The germline V gene has CDR1 SNHLY and CDR2 FYNNEI. The CDR3 spans 15 residues. The CDR3 nucleotides are TGTGCCAGCAGTGGGTCGCAGCGTAACACCGGGGAGCTGTTTTTT. Its translation is CASSGSQRNTGELFF. The full variable domain, rest sourced from reference TRBV2 and TRBJ2-2, is EPEVTQTPSHQVTQMGQEVILRCVPISNHLYFYWYRQILGQKVEFLVSFYNNEISEKSEIFDDQFSVERPDGSNFTLKIRSTKLEDSAMYFCASSGSQRNTGELFFGEGSRLTVL.

V is TRBV6-2 or TRBV6-3 and J is TRBJ2-1; 7 bases agree with TRBD2. This CDR3 has 16 amino acids. In germline, CDR1 is MNHEY, CDR2 SVGEGT. Trimming cost V 4 bases and J 4 bases; bases outside gene matches: 10. CDR3 coding DNA: TGTGCCAGCAGTTCCACGGGAGGAGTGATATACAATGAGCAGTTCTTC. Translation: CASSSTGGVIYNEQFF.

The chain joins TRBV5-5 to TRBJ1-1; D is ambiguous. The CDR3 covers 15 residues. Germline V lookup: CDR1 SGHKS, CDR2 YYEKEE (reference sequence). V was clipped by 0 bases and J by 0 bases, with 9 bases between them. The CDR3 DNA follows: TGTGCCAGCAGCTTGGGCGTCATGGTGAACACTGAAGCTTTCTTT. Amino acid sequence: CASSLGVMVNTEAFF.

About this clonotype itself: This sequence may be a read error, since a much larger clone differs from it by one base. The chain links TRBV15 to TRBJ1-5, with D uncertain. CDR1 is LNHNV and CDR2 is YYDKDF in the germline V gene (reference sequence). The CDR3 runs to 15 residues. V was trimmed by 3 bases and J by 6 bases, leaving 15 bases between them. The CDR3 loop is CATSRGLPSGQPQHF. Here the CDR3 DNA reads TGTGCCACCAGCAGGGGTTTGCCGAGTGGTCAGCCCCAGCATTTT.

V and J are TRBV6-6 and TRBJ2-1; D unclear. Germline V gives CDR1 MNHNY, CDR2 SVGAGI (reference sequence). Trimming took 0 bases from V and 7 from J, leaving 19 bases between them. This CDR3 spans 17 amino acids. This CDR3 is CASSYSRLVVANNEQFF. The CDR3 region has the DNA TGTGCCAGCAGTTACTCCCGTTTGGTAGTAGCCAATAATGAGCAGTTCTTC.

This clonotype was picked up a small number of times. V and J are TRBV20-1 and TRBJ1-1; the D gene is possibly TRBD1 (5 bases). CDR3 length equals 14 residues. Trimming pared 6 bases from V and 1 base from J, leaving 15 bases between. Germline V gene lookup returns CDR1 DFQATT and CDR2 SNEGSKA (reference sequence). CDR3 nucleotide sequence: TGCAGTGCCTTCTGGCAGGGTCGGAACACTGAAGCTTTCTTT. It encodes CSAFWQGRNTEAFF.

Notes on this clonotype: A single base separates this from a much larger clone, so it may be a read error. The chain couples TRBV28 to TRBJ2-7; TRBD1 is a possible D gene (6 bases). The CDR3 consists of 12 residues. Trimming stripped 10 bases from V and 6 bases from J, with 16 bases between. Germline-derived CDR1 and CDR2 are MDHEN and SYDVKM. The CDR3 DNA reads TGTGCCATCCTAGGGGGTCAGAGCGAGCAGTACTTC. Protein sequence: CAILGGQSEQYF.

V and J are TRBV4-1 and TRBJ1-2, with a possible D match to TRBD1 (5 bases). CDR3 length: 17 amino acids. CDR1 and CDR2 from the germline V gene are MGHRA and YSYEKL. Trimming pared 0 bases from V and 2 bases from J, leaving 16 bases between. The CDR3 spells CASSQDFNGDANYGYTF. Here the CDR3 DNA reads TGCGCCAGCAGCCAAGATTTCAACGGGGACGCCAACTATGGCTACACCTTC.

This clonotype showed up just a few times. V usage is TRBV20-1 and J usage is TRBJ2-7; unclear D gene. Germline values: CDR1 DFQATT, CDR2 SNEGSKA (reference sequence). This CDR3 region has 10 residues. The CDR3: CVASDYEQYF. CDR3 DNA sequence: TGCGTCGCCTCGGACTACGAGCAGTACTTC.

For this clonotype: This may stem from a read error, because a much larger clone lies one nucleotide away. V and J are TRBV24-1 and TRBJ1-2; no reliable D call. This CDR3 spans 14 amino acids. Germline V gene data show CDR1 as KGHDR and CDR2 as SFDVKD. Trimming removed 4 bases from V and 5 bases from J, with 13 bases in between. DNA of the CDR3: TGTGCCACCAGTGAGTCGATAGCAGAGTATGGCTACACCTTC. Residues: CATSESIAEYGYTF.